This T cell receptor (beta chain) was recovered during a study of T cell changes during pregnancy in multiple sclerosis. Sequenced by immunoSEQ multiplex PCR; TCRdb stores in-frame clones only, minus some. The repertoire holds more than 25,000 clones, with roughly 89% as singletons. V lost 4 bases and J lost 7; bases outside the gene matches: 7. CDR3 size: 14 residues. The germline CDR1 and CDR2 sequences are MNHEY and SMNVEV (reference sequence). V usage is TRBV27 and J usage is TRBJ1-2, with 9 bases identical to TRBD1. This clonotype was obtained from a female donor in good health, enrolled as a control in a pregnancy study. The specimen comprised CD8+ T cells from peripheral blood mononuclear cells, sampled in the second trimester of pregnancy. The CDR3 DNA reads as TGTGCCAGCAGTTCGACAGGGGGAATGAGTGGCTACACCTTC. Translated: CASSSTGGMSGYTF.